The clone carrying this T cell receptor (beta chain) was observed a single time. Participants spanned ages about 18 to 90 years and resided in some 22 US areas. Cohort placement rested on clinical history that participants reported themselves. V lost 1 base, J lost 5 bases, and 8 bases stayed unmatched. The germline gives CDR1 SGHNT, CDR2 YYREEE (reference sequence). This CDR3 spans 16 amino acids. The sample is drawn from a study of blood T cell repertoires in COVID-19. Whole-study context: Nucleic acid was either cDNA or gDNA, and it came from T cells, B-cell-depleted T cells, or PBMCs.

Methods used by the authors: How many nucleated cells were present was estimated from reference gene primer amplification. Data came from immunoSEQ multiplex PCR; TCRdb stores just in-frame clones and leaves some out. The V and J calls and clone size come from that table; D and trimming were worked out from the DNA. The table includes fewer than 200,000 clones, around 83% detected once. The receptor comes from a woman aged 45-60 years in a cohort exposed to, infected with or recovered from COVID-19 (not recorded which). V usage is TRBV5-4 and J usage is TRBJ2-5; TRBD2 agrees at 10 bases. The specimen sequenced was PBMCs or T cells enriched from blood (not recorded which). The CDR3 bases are TGTGCCAGCAGCTTGTACAGCGGGGGGGCGAGGGAGACCCAGTACTTC. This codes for CASSLYSGGARETQYF.